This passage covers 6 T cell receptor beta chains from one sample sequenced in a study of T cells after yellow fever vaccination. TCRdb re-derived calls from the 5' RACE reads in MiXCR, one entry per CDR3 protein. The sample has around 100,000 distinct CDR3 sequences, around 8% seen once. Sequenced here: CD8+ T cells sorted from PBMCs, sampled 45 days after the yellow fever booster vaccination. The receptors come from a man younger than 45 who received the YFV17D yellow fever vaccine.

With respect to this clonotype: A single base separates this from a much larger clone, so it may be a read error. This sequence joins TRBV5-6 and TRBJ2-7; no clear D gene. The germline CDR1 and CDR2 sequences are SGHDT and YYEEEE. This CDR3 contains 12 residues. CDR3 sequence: CARSFWGYEQYF. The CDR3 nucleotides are TGTGCCCGCAGCTTCTGGGGCTACGAGCAGTACTTC.

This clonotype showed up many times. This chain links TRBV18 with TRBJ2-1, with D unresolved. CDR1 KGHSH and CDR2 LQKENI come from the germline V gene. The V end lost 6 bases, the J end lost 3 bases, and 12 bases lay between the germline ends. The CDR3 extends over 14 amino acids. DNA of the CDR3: TGTGCCAGCTCTCCCCCCTGGAACTACAATGAGCAGTTCTTC. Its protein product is CASSPPWNYNEQFF.

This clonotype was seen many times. The CDR3 loop reads CASSLLLAGDTGELFF. For the CDR3, the DNA is TGTGCCAGCAGCTTACTACTAGCGGGAGATACCGGGGAGCTGTTTTTT. The chain couples TRBV7-8 to TRBJ2-2; 11 positions match TRBD2. This CDR3 comprises 16 residues. After removal of 2 bases from V and 5 bases from J, the junction contained 4 bases not matched to a gene. The germline gives CDR1 SGHVS, CDR2 FQNEAQ. Full variable domain (remainder filled in from reference TRBV7-8 and TRBJ2-2): GAGVSQSPRYKVAKRGQDVALRCDPISGHVSLFWYQQALGQGPEFLTYFQNEAQLDKSGLPSDRFFAERPEGSVSTLKIQRTQQEDSAVYLCASSLLLAGDTGELFFGEGSRLTVL.

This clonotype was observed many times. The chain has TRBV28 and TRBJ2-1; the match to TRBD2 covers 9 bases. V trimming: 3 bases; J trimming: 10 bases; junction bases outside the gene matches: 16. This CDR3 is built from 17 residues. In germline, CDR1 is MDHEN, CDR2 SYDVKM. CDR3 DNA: TGTGCCAGCAGTTTTTGGCCCGGGACTAGCCTGGAGGTGGAGCAGTTCTTC. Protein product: CASSFWPGTSLEVEQFF. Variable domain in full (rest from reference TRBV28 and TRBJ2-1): DVKVTQSSRYLVKRTGEKVFLECVQDMDHENMFWYRQDPGLGLRLIYFSYDVKMKEKGDIPEGYSVSREKKERFSLILESASTNQTSMYLCASSFWPGTSLEVEQFFGPGTRLTVL.

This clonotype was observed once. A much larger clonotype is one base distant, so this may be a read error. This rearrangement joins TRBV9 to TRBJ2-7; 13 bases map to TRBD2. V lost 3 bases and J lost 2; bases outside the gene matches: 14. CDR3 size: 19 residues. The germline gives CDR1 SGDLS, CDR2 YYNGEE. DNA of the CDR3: TGTGCCAGCAGCGCCTACGCCGGGGTAACTAGCGGGAGGGCCTACGAGCAGTACTTC. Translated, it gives CASSAYAGVTSGRAYEQYF. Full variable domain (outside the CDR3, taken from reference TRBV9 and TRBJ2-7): DSGVTQTPKHLITATGQRVTLRCSPRSGDLSVYWYQQSLDQGLQFLIQYYNGEERAKGNILERFSAQQFPDLHSELNLSSLELGDSALYFCASSAYAGVTSGRAYEQYFGPGTRLTVT.

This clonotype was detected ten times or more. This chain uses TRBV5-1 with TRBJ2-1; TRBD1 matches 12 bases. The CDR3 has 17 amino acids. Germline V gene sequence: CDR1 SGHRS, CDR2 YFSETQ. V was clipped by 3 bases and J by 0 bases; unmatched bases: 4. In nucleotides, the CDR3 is TGCGCCAGCAGCTCCCAGGGACAGGGGGCCTCCTACAATGAGCAGTTCTTC. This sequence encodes CASSSQGQGASYNEQFF.